A selection of T cell receptor beta chains follows, all from one sample in a study of breast tumors, draining lymph nodes, adjacent tissues. TCRdb fed the multiplex PCR reads into MiXCR, producing one record per CDR3 protein. Of some 150,000 distinct CDR3 sequences listed, approximately 20% were seen once; the top ten hold roughly 2.5%. Sequencing was done on a sample of axillary lymph node tissue. The source of these receptors is a female donor with breast cancer. Some clones in this sample may be carry-over from other donors' samples. Each CDR3 is given with its conserved first and last residue. D genes are given only for firm matches. Not all rows give a size; the values are once, few, many and, for expanded clones, a class.

TRBJ1-2 | TRBV2 | many | TRBD1 | 14 | TGTGCCAGCAGCGTCGGGACAGCCGTCTATGGCTACACCTTC | CASSVGTAVYGYTF
TRBJ2-3 | TRBV7-9 | many | TRBD2 | 15 | TGTGCCAGCAGCAGGCCGGGAGGGCCCCCAGATACGCAGTATTTT | CASSRPGGPPDTQYF
TRBJ2-2 | TRBV2 | few | - | 15 | TGTGCCAGCACCGAGGGAGGAGCGAACACCGGGGAGCTGTTTTTT | CASTEGGANTGELFF
TRBJ2-7 | TRBV7-2 | many | TRBD2 | 15 | TGTGCCAGCAGTCCAGTAGCGGGAGTTCGGTACGAGCAGTACTTC | CASSPVAGVRYEQYF
TRBJ2-1 | TRBV9 | many | TRBD2 | 17 | TGTGCCAGCAGCGTAGGACCCACTAGCGGGAGAAGGAATGAGCAGTTCTTC | CASSVGPTSGRRNEQFF
TRBJ2-7 | TRBV5-1 | - | - | 14 | TGCGCCAGCAGCGGGAGCGGAGGCCTCTACGAGCAGTACTTC | CASSGSGGLYEQYF
TRBJ2-1 | TRBV25-1 | many | TRBD1 | 14 | TGTGCCAGCAGTGGGGACAGGGGTTACAATGAGCAGTTCTTC | CASSGDRGYNEQFF
TRBJ2-7 | TRBV5-1 | many | - | 14 | TGCGCCAGCAGCTCCGGGACTGAATTCTACGAGCAGTACTTC | CASSSGTEFYEQYF
TRBJ2-3 | TRBV5-4 | many | TRBD2 | 16 | TGTGCCAGCAGCTTGGCGGCGGGAGTGCGTCCAGATACGCAGTATTTT | CASSLAAGVRPDTQYF
TRBJ2-4 | TRBV29-1 | few | - | 14 | TGCAGCGTCCGGGACACCCTAGCCAAAAACATTCAGTACTTC | CSVRDTLAKNIQYF
TRBJ2-5 | TRBV2 | many | TRBD1 | 13 | TGTGCCAGCAGTGGAGACAGGGCGCGGACCCAGTACTTC | CASSGDRARTQYF
TRBJ2-3 | TRBV6-2/TRBV6-3 | many | TRBD2 | 17 | TGTGCCAGCAGTTCACCTGGACTAGCGGGACTCACAGATACGCAGTATTTT | CASSSPGLAGLTDTQYF
TRBJ2-1 | TRBV5-8 | many | - | 15 | TGTGCCAGCAGCAAAGATTGGTACTCCTACAATGAGCAGTTCTTC | CASSKDWYSYNEQFF
TRBJ2-5 | TRBV18 | - | - | 16 | TGTGCCAGCTCACCTCTTTTGGGTACCCCACAAGAGACCCAGTACTTC | CASSPLLGTPQETQYF
TRBJ2-1 | TRBV6-5 | few | TRBD2 | 18 | TGTGCCAGCAGTCGGACTAGCGGGAGCTCTAACTCCTACAATGAGCAGTTCTTC | CASSRTSGSSNSYNEQFF
TRBJ2-2 | TRBV7-2 | many | TRBD2 | 16 | TGTGCCAGCAGCTCCCAACTAGCGGCGAACACCGGGGAGCTGTTTTTT | CASSSQLAANTGELFF
TRBJ2-7 | TRBV2 | many | TRBD2 | 16 | TGTGCCAGCGACAATAGCGGGAGTCACATCTCCTACGAGCAGTACTTC | CASDNSGSHISYEQYF
TRBJ2-7 | TRBV6-1 | - | - | 16 | TGTGCCAGCAGTGGGAGGGCCAGGCTGGTTTCCTACAAGCAGCACTTC | CASSGRARLVSYKQHF
TRBJ2-7 | TRBV2 | many | TRBD2 | 15 | TGTGCCAGCAGTGAACTCGGGAGGGGTCTTGGGGAGCAGTACTTC | CASSELGRGLGEQYF
TRBJ2-7 | TRBV6-1 | - | - | 16 | TGTGCCAGCAGTGAAGCCCCGGGACGGGCGGTCTACGAGCAGTACTTC | CASSEAPGRAVYEQYF
TRBJ2-7 | TRBV2 | many | TRBD2 | 14 | TGTGCCAGCAGTGGGGCGGGGGGCCTCGGCGAGCAGTACTTC | CASSGAGGLGEQYF
TRBJ2-4 | TRBV9 | - | - | 16 | TGTGCCAGCAGCGCCCAATTGGGACCACCCAAAAACATTCAGTACTTC | CASSAQLGPPKNIQYF
TRBJ2-1 | TRBV20-1 | many | TRBD2 | 14 | TGCAGTGCTAGAGCGAGCGGGAGTAGAGATGAGCAGTTCTTC | CSARASGSRDEQFF
TRBJ2-2 | TRBV9 | many | TRBD2 | 17 | TGTGCCAGCAGCGTATTCGATACTAGCGGGGGGACCGGGGAGCTGTTTTTT | CASSVFDTSGGTGELFF
TRBJ2-7 | TRBV2 | many | TRBD2 | 16 | TGTGCCAGCAGGCGGGTTCGGACTAGCGGGAGCCACGAGCAGTACTTC | CASRRVRTSGSHEQYF
TRBJ2-1 | TRBV6-1 | many | - | 13 | TGTGCCAGCAGTCACGGGCTTTACAATGAGCAGTTCTTC | CASSHGLYNEQFF
TRBJ2-1 | TRBV7-2 | many | TRBD2 | 16 | TGTGCCAGCAGCTTAGCGCGGCTAGCGGGAGGCAATGAGCAGTTCTTC | CASSLARLAGGNEQFF
TRBJ2-1 | TRBV5-1 | - | - | 15 | TGCGCCAGCAGCTTAAGAGTGCGCTCCTACAATGAGCAGTTCTTC | CASSLRVRSYNEQFF
TRBJ2-1 | TRBV12-3/TRBV12-4 | many | TRBD1 | 15 | TGTGCCAGCAGACGAGACAGGGGGCGGGACAATGAGCAGTTCTTC | CASRRDRGRDNEQFF
TRBJ2-2 | TRBV7-2 | many | TRBD2 | 17 | TGTGCCAGCAGCTTAGCGAGACTAGCGGGCATAACCGGGGAGCTGTTTTTT | CASSLARLAGITGELFF
TRBJ1-2 | TRBV4-3 | many | - | 15 | TGCGCCAGCAGCCGGACCACGGGGACGGACTATGGCTACACCTTC | CASSRTTGTDYGYTF
TRBJ2-7 | TRBV19 | many | - | 15 | TGTGCCAGTAGCCCAGGGACCCCCACCAGGGGCGAGCAGTACTTC | CASSPGTPTRGEQYF
TRBJ2-1 | TRBV2 | many | TRBD2 | 13 | TGTGCCAGCGAGGGACTAGCGGGGGGTGAGCAGTTCTTC | CASEGLAGGEQFF
TRBJ1-4 | TRBV20-1 | many | - | 12 | TGCAGTGCCCGAGATTTCGGGGAAAAACTGTTTTTT | CSARDFGEKLFF
TRBJ2-7 | TRBV29-1 | many | TRBD2 | 15 | TGCAGCGTTGTAACTTTAATAGCGGGAGGCTACGAGCAGTACTTC | CSVVTLIAGGYEQYF
TRBJ2-1 | TRBV4-3 | many | - | 14 | TGCGCCAGCAGCCAAGATCTACAGGCAAATGAGCAGTTCTTC | CASSQDLQANEQFF
TRBJ2-1 | TRBV5-4 | few | - | 15 | TGTGCCAGCAGCGCCCGGGACGGGGAGTACAATGAGCAGTTCTTC | CASSARDGEYNEQFF
TRBJ2-2 | TRBV3-1 | - | TRBD2 | 17 | TGTGCCAGCAGCCGAGCCGCGGGAGACTTGAACACCGGGGAGCTGTTTTTT | CASSRAAGDLNTGELFF
TRBJ1-4 | TRBV9 | many | - | 15 | TGTGCCAGCAGCGTAGGGGCCAGCACTAATGAAAAACTGTTTTTT | CASSVGASTNEKLFF
TRBJ2-5 | TRBV20-1 | many | TRBD1 | 12 | TGCAGTGGAGGGACAGGGACAGAGACCCAGTACTTC | CSGGTGTETQYF
TRBJ1-5 | TRBV20-1 | - | TRBD1 | 13 | TGCAGTGTAACGGACAGGGTCAATCAGCCCCAGCATTTT | CSVTDRVNQPQHF
TRBJ2-7 | TRBV19 | many | TRBD1 | 14 | TGTGCCAGTAGTATAGCCGACAGGGCCTACGAGCAGTACTTC | CASSIADRAYEQYF
TRBJ2-7 | TRBV19 | few | TRBD2 | 16 | TGTGCCAGTAGTAAAGAGGCTAGCGGGAGATACTACGAGCAGTACTTC | CASSKEASGRYYEQYF
TRBJ2-2 | TRBV19 | many | - | 14 | TGTGCCAGTAGTCCGAGGGGGAGGGCCGGGGAGCTGTTTTTT | CASSPRGRAGELFF
TRBJ1-3 | TRBV19 | few | - | 15 | TGTGCCAGTAGTATGGCTCAGGGGTTTGGAAACACCATATATTTT | CASSMAQGFGNTIYF
TRBJ2-7 | TRBV20-1 | many | TRBD2 | 13 | TGCAGTGCCCAGACTAGCGGGATTTCCGAGCAGTACTTC | CSAQTSGISEQYF
TRBJ2-7 | TRBV27 | many | TRBD2 | 15 | TGTGCCAGCAGTTGGAAAGCGGGAAGCTCCTACGAGCAGTACTTC | CASSWKAGSSYEQYF
TRBJ2-7 | TRBV28 | many | - | 16 | TGTGCCAGCAGCCCACTAGGCTCCAGTGGGATCTACGAGCAGTACTTC | CASSPLGSSGIYEQYF
TRBJ2-2 | TRBV5-4 | many | - | 15 | TGTGCCAGCAGCCCGGGTGGGGGGCTCACCGGGGAGCTGTTTTTT | CASSPGGGLTGELFF
TRBJ1-5 | TRBV2 | many | - | 13 | TGTGCCAGCAGTGAAAGGGGAACTCAGCCCCAGCATTTT | CASSERGTQPQHF
TRBJ2-7 | TRBV4-3 | - | TRBD2 | 16 | TGCGCCAGCAGCCGGGGGACTAGCGGCAGCTCCTACGAGCAGTACTTC | CASSRGTSGSSYEQYF
TRBJ2-1 | TRBV20-1 | many | TRBD2 | 16 | TGCAGTGCGATTACTAGGACTAGCGGAATCTACAATGAGCAGTTCTTC | CSAITRTSGIYNEQFF